Described below is a single T cell receptor (beta chain) sequence and its context. This sample was included in a study of blood T cell repertoires in COVID-19. The overall study: PBMCs, B-cell-depleted T cells, or T cells provided the cDNA or gDNA that made up the material.

In the authors' workflow: Estimated nucleated cell counts came from reference gene primer amplification. Clones were sequenced by immunoSEQ multiplex PCR, and TCRdb holds only the in-frame ones, with some missing. D and trimming come from the DNA, and the V and J calls and clone size come from that table. This sample has roughly 50,000 clones, with approximately 90% found just once. Material: peripheral blood. The clonotype originates from a man in his forties or fifties with acute or convalescent COVID-19.

The CDR3 protein is CASTGWTAQETQYF. CDR3 DNA sequence: TGTGCCAGCACCGGCTGGACTGCACAAGAGACCCAGTACTTC. The chain recombines TRBV7-9 with TRBJ2-5; maybe TRBD2 (5 bases). The CDR3 loop spans 14 amino acids. Germline CDR1 is SEHNR and CDR2 is FQNEAQ (reference sequence). V lost 7 bases, J lost 2 bases, and 14 bases lay in between.